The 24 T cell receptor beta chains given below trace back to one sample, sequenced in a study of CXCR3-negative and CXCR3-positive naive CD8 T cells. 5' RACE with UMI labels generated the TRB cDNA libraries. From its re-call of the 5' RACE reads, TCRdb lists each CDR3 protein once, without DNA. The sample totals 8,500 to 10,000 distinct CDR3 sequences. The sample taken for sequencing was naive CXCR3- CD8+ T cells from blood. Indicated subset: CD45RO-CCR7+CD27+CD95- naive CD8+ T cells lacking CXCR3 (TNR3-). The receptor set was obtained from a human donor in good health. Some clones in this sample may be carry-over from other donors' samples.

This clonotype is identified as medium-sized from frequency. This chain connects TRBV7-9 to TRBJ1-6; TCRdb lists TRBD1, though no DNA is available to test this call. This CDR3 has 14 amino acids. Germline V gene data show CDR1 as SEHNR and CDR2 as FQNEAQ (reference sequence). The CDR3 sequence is CASSLTDNNSPLHF.

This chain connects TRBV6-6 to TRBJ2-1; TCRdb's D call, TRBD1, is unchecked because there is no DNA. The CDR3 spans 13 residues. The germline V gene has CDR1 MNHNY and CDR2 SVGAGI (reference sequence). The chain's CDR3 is CASSHGRENEQFF.

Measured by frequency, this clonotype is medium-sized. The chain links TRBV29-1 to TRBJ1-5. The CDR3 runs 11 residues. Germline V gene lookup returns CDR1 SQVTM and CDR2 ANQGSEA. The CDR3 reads CSARDFGSQHF.

The CDR3 loop is CASSHNSQETQYF. This chain connects TRBV6-6 to TRBJ2-5. This CDR3 region has 13 residues. Germline CDR1 reads MNHNY; CDR2 reads SVGAGI (reference sequence).

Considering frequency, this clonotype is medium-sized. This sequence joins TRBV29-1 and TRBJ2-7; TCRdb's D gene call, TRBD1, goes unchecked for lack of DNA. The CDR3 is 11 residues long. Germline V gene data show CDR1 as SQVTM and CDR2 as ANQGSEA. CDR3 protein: CSARDGYEQYF.

The chain's CDR3 is CASSPGTGYEQYF. The chain links TRBV19 to TRBJ2-7; the TCRdb D gene call, TRBD1, has no DNA to confirm it. The CDR3 is made up of 13 amino acids. Germline V gene sequence: CDR1 LNHDA, CDR2 SQIVND (reference sequence).

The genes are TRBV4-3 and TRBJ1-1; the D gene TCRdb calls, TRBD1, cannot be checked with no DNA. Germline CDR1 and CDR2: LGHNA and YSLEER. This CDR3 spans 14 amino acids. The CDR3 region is CASSQEWDTYEAFF.

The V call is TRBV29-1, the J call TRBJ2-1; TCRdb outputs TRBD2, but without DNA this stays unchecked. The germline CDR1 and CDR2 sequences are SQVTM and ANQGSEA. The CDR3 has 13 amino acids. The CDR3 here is CNVEEAGRNEQFF.

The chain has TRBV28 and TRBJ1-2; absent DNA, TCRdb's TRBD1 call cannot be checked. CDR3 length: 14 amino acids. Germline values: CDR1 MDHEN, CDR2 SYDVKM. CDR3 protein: CASRPGQETYGYTF.

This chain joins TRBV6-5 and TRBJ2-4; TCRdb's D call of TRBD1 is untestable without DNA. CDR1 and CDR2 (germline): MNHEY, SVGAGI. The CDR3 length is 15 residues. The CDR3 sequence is CASSSRKSWGNIQYF.

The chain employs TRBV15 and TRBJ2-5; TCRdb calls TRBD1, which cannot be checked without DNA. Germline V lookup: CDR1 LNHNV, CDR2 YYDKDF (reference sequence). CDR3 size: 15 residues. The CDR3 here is CATSREGRIQETQYF. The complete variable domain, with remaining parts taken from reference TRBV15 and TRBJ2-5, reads DAMVIQNPRYQVTQFGKPVTLSCSQTLNHNVMYWYQQKSSQAPKLLFHYYDKDFNNEADTPDNFQSRRPNTSFCFLDIRSPGLGDTAMYLCATSREGRIQETQYFGPGTRLLVL.

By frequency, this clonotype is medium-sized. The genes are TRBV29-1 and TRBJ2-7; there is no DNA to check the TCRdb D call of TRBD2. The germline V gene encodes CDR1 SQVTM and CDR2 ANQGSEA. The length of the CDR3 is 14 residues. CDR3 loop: CSVVTSGSPYEQYF.

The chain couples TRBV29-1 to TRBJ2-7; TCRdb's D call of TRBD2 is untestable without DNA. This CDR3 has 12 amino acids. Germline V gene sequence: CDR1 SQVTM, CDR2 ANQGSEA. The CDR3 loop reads CSVEGISRTLYF.

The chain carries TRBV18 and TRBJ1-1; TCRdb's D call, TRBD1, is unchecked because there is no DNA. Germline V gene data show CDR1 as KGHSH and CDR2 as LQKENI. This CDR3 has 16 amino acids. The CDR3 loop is CASSLKTGMMNTEAFF.

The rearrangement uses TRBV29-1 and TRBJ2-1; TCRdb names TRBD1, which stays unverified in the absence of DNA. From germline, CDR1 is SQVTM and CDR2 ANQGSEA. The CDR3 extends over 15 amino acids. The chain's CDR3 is CSVTPGRGDGDEQFF.

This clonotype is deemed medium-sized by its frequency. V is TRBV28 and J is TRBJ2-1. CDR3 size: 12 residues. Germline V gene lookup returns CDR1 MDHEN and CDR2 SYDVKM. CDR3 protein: CASSWPRNEQFF.

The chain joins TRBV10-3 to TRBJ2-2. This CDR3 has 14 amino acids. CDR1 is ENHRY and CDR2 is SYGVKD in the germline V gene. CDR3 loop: CSIDTFSGPGSCFF.

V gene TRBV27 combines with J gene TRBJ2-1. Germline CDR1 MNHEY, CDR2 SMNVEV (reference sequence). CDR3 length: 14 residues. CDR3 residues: CASSLKGIGYEQFF.

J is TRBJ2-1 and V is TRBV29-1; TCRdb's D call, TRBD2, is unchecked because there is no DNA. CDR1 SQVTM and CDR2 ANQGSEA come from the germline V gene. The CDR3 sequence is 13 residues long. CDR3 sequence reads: CSVPRTSNNEQFF.

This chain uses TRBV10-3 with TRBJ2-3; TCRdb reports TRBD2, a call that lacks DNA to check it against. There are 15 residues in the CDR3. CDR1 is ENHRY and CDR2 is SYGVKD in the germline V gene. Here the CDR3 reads CAISDPGLSTDTQYF.

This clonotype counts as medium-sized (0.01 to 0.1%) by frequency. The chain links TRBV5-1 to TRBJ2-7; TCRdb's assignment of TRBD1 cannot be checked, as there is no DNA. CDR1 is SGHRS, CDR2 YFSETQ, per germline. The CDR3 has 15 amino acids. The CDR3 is CASSVTGGLSYEQYF.

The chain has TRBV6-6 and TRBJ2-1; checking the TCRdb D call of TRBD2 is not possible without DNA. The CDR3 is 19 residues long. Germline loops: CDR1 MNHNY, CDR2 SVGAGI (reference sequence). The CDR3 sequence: CASSSIGLATITSDPDQFF.

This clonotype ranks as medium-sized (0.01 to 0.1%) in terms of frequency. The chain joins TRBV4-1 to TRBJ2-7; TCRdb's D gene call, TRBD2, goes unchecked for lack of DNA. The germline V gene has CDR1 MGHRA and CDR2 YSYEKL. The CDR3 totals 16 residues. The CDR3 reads CASSQPTSGRAYEQYF.

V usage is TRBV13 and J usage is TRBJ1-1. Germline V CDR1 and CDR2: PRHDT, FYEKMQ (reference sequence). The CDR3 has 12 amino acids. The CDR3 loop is CASSLFTTEAFF.